These 2 T cell receptor beta chains originate from one sample sequenced in a study of T cell repertoires in cytomegalovirus infection (dated by TCRdb to the late 2010s). Sequencing was carried out with an Illumina HiSeq 1500. TCRdb took the public reads, trimmed them with fastp at Q25, ran MiXCR for clone calling and kept in-frame beta chains. CDR3 protein duplicates are merged, each entry listing the most common genes and DNA. For this sample there are around 740,000 distinct CDR3 sequences; roughly 36% appear just once. Around 3% of the sample is taken by the ten largest. The sequencing input was PBMCs. Receptors were obtained from a human donor in good health (CMV status not recorded). Some clones in this sample may be carry-over from other donors' samples.

The V and J genes are TRBV28 and TRBJ1-1, with no clear D. This CDR3 is 13 amino acids long. CDR1 is MDHEN, CDR2 SYDVKM, per germline. Trimming stripped 8 bases from V and 0 bases from J, with 10 bases between. The CDR3: CASQAYLNTEAFF. The CDR3 DNA is TGTGCCAGCCAGGCGTACTTGAACACTGAAGCTTTCTTT.

The CDR3 is CASSYATGENTEAFF. The CDR3 bases are TGTGCCAGCAGTTACGCGACAGGGGAGAACACTGAAGCTTTCTTT. The chain links TRBV6-5 to TRBJ1-1, with 8 nucleotides matching TRBD1. Per germline, CDR1 MNHEY and CDR2 SVGAGI. The CDR3 length is 15 residues. The V segment lost 2 bases and the J segment 1 base; nucleotides outside the gene matches: 3.